Below are 30 T cell receptor beta chains sequenced from a single sample in a study of blood T cell repertoires in COVID-19. The method was immunoSEQ multiplex PCR; TCRdb's version includes in-frame clones alone and lacks a portion of them. Of about 350,000 clones listed, around 90% are singletons. The sequenced sample was peripheral blood. Source of these receptors: a woman aged 55-69 years with COVID-19, enrolled during active disease.

Note on this clone: The identical CDR3 is also encoded by other nucleotide sequences in the sample. The gene calls are TRBV18 and TRBJ2-5; no clear D. The length of the CDR3 is 13 residues. CDR1 and CDR2 from the germline V gene are KGHSH and LQKENI. Trimming pared 3 bases from V and 2 bases from J, leaving 7 bases between. The chain's CDR3 is CASSPGQQETQYF. CDR3 nucleotides: TGTGCCAGCTCACCGGGCCAGCAAGAGACCCAGTACTTC.

This clone was detected once. This sequence joins TRBV3-1 (or the pseudogene TRBV3-2) and TRBJ2-1; 14 nucleotides agree with TRBD2. Losses at the gene ends were 4 bases for V and 7 bases for J; bases not matched to a gene: 6. CDR1 is LGHDT and CDR2 is YNNKEL in the germline V gene (reference sequence). The CDR3 totals 16 residues. The CDR3 sequence is CASSPRLAGGPNEQFF. In DNA form, the CDR3 reads TGTGCCAGCAGCCCCAGACTAGCGGGGGGGCCAAATGAGCAGTTCTTC.

The chain uses TRBV27 and TRBJ1-2; 10 bases align to TRBD1. Germline V gene data show CDR1 as MNHEY and CDR2 as SMNVEV (reference sequence). The V gene end was trimmed by 5 bases and the J gene end by 4 bases; junction bases not matched to a gene: 7. CDR3 length: 15 amino acids. In DNA form, the CDR3 reads TGTGCCAGCAGTCCTGACAGGGGGCGAAGCTATGGCTACACCTTC. Protein sequence: CASSPDRGRSYGYTF.

This clone was picked up one time. The V and J genes are TRBV2 and TRBJ2-5; 14 bases map to TRBD2. The V gene end was trimmed by 6 bases and the J gene end by 2 bases; junction bases not matched to a gene: 5. The CDR3 is made up of 16 amino acids. Germline CDR1 reads SNHLY; CDR2 reads FYNNEI. CDR3 in DNA: TGTGCCAGCAGACTCGGACTAGCGGGGGGACAAGAGACCCAGTACTTC. Translating gives CASRLGLAGGQETQYF.

The CDR3 DNA is TGTGCCAGCAGCTTATCCTCGGGGTACAGAGAGACCCAGTACTTC. Protein: CASSLSSGYRETQYF. This chain links TRBV5-4 with TRBJ2-5, with D perhaps matching TRBD2 (5 bases). CDR3 length: 15 residues. Germline CDR1 and CDR2: SGHNT and YYREEE (reference sequence). V lost 2 bases to trimming and J lost 4 bases, with 15 bases between them.

The J gene is TRBJ1-6, the V gene TRBV28; 9 nucleotides line up with TRBD1. Germline CDR1 MDHEN, CDR2 SYDVKM. V gave up 6 bases and J gave up 7 bases; unmatched junction bases: 7. CDR3 size: 15 residues. The DNA for the CDR3 is TGTGCCAGCAGCGAACAGGGGGCGAGGAATTCACCCCTCCACTTT. Protein: CASSEQGARNSPLHF.

The CDR3 DNA follows: TGTGCCAGCTGGGGGGGGACGTCCTCCCTTAAGGGGGCTTTCTTT. It specifies CASWGGTSSLKGAFF. The rearrangement links TRBV10-3 to TRBJ1-1; D possibly corresponds to TRBD1 (5 bases). V lost 10 bases and J lost 11, with 29 bases in between. This CDR3 has 15 residues. Germline V CDR1 and CDR2: ENHRY, SYGVKD.

The rearrangement joins TRBV7-3 to TRBJ2-1, with 7 bases that match TRBD1. The junction had 5 bases not matched to a gene; V was cut back by 2 bases and J by 4 bases. This CDR3 has 15 residues. Germline CDR1 SGHTA, CDR2 FQGTGA. The CDR3 region is CASSLRQGTYNEQFF. The CDR3 DNA reads TGTGCCAGCAGCTTACGACAGGGAACTTACAATGAGCAGTTCTTC. Combining the CDR3 with reference TRBV7-3 and TRBJ2-1 gives the whole variable domain GAGVSQTPSNKVTEKGKYVELRCDPISGHTALYWYRQSLGQGPEFLIYFQGTGAADDSGLPNDRFFAVRPEGSVSTLKIQRTERGDSAVYLCASSLRQGTYNEQFFGPGTRLTVL.

The chain's CDR3 is CASSSGAGNQPQHF. CDR3 DNA sequence: TGTGCCAGCAGCTCAGGGGCTGGCAATCAGCCCCAGCATTTT. The V gene is TRBV7-3, the J gene TRBJ1-5; TRBD1 is a possible D gene (6 bases). The CDR3 is made up of 14 amino acids. Looked up from germline, CDR1 is SGHTA and CDR2 is FQGTGA. Trimming left V 4 bases short and J 2 bases short, with 9 bases between. Full variable domain (outside the CDR3, taken from reference TRBV7-3 and TRBJ1-5): GAGVSQTPSNKVTEKGKYVELRCDPISGHTALYWYRQSLGQGPEFLIYFQGTGAADDSGLPNDRFFAVRPEGSVSTLKIQRTERGDSAVYLCASSSGAGNQPQHFGDGTRLSIL.

V is TRBV24-1 and J is TRBJ1-4; tentative D call: TRBD1 (5 bases). Germline CDR1 reads KGHDR; CDR2 reads SFDVKD. V lost 5 bases, J lost 3 bases, and 24 bases lay in between. The CDR3 length is 19 residues. The DNA of the CDR3 is TGTGCCACCAGTGGCCCGAACCACCAAGGGCAGGGATCTAATGAAAAACTGTTTTTT. It specifies CATSGPNHQGQGSNEKLFF.

The V gene is TRBV28, the J gene TRBJ1-2; D is ambiguous. Germline V gives CDR1 MDHEN, CDR2 SYDVKM. The CDR3 is 14 amino acids. V gave up 3 bases and J gave up 8 bases, with 16 bases separating them. The chain's CDR3 is CASSFVTAGLGYTF. The CDR3, as DNA: TGTGCCAGCAGTTTCGTGACGGCGGGCCTGGGCTACACCTTC.

The genes are TRBV5-1 and TRBJ2-3; TRBD2 matches at 8 bases. Germline V gives CDR1 SGHRS, CDR2 YFSETQ. The CDR3 has 14 amino acids. Unmatched junction bases numbered 5, after V lost 7 bases and J lost 1 base. The CDR3: CASCPGGRTDTQYF. The CDR3 nucleotides read TGCGCCAGCTGTCCGGGGGGGCGCACAGATACGCAGTATTTT. Full variable domain (remainder filled in from reference TRBV5-1 and TRBJ2-3): KAGVTQTPRYLIKTRGQQVTLSCSPISGHRSVSWYQQTPGQGLQFLFEYFSETQRNKGNFPGRFSGRQFSNSRSEMNVSTLELGDSALYLCASCPGGRTDTQYFGPGTRLTVL.

This clone showed up just once. The chain couples TRBV11-2 to TRBJ2-3; 11 nucleotides agree with TRBD2. Germline lookup yields CDR1 SGHAT and CDR2 FQNNGV. The CDR3 length is 16 residues. J lost 1 base, V lost 3 bases, and 3 bases had no gene match. The CDR3 region is CASSFSGGGGTDTQYF. DNA of the CDR3: TGTGCCAGCAGCTTTAGCGGGGGGGGAGGCACAGATACGCAGTATTTT.

This clone has just one count. The chain combines TRBV5-8 with TRBJ2-2; 12 bases fit TRBD2. After removal of 10 bases from V and 4 bases from J, the junction contained 14 bases not matched to a gene. This CDR3 contains 17 residues. Germline CDR1 and CDR2: SGHTS and YDEGEE. CDR3 sequence (DNA): TGTGCCGGACCCTCCATCAGGACTAGCGGGGTCACCGGGGAGCTGTTTTTT. Protein product: CAGPSIRTSGVTGELFF.

For this clone: Additional DNA sequences in this sample encode the identical CDR3. The chain couples TRBV18 to TRBJ2-7, with 7 bases matching TRBD1. J gave up 2 bases and V 3 bases, and 1 base lay outside the gene matches. Per germline, CDR1 KGHSH and CDR2 LQKENI. This CDR3 has 13 residues. The CDR3 sequence: CASSPQGAYEQYF. CDR3 DNA sequence: TGTGCCAGCTCACCTCAGGGGGCCTACGAGCAGTACTTC.

The rearrangement uses TRBV7-2 and TRBJ2-7; TRBD2 matches at 7 bases. The germline V gene encodes CDR1 SGHTA and CDR2 FQGNSA. The CDR3 is 14 amino acids. J was trimmed by 2 bases and V by 3 bases; bases with no gene match: 4. This CDR3 is CASSFGGSPYEQYF. The CDR3 DNA follows: TGTGCCAGCAGCTTCGGGGGGAGCCCCTACGAGCAGTACTTC.

This chain joins TRBV6-5 and TRBJ1-2; a possible D gene is TRBD1 (5 bases). V lost 0 bases and J lost 3, with 11 bases in between. This CDR3 region has 15 residues. CDR1 is MNHEY, CDR2 SVGAGI, per germline. The CDR3 nucleotides are TGTGCCAGCAGTTACTCGAGACCCAGGGACTATGGCTACACCTTC. Amino acid sequence: CASSYSRPRDYGYTF.

J is TRBJ1-1 and V is TRBV10-3; 7 nucleotides match TRBD1. The CDR3 length is 15 residues. From germline, CDR1 is ENHRY and CDR2 SYGVKD. V was clipped by 6 bases and J by 0 bases; unmatched bases: 7. The CDR3: CAIRRQGHMNTEAFF. The CDR3 DNA follows: TGTGCCATCAGACGACAGGGCCACATGAACACTGAAGCTTTCTTT.

The V call is TRBV18, the J call TRBJ1-2, with a possible D match to TRBD1 (6 bases). From germline, CDR1 is KGHSH and CDR2 LQKENI. V was clipped by 3 bases and J by 8 bases, with 13 bases between them. This CDR3 comprises 13 residues. Here the CDR3 reads CASSPGTPGGYTF. The DNA of the CDR3 is TGTGCCAGCTCACCCGGGACACCGGGGGGCTACACCTTC.

Only one count was recorded for this clone. The rearrangement links TRBV7-2 to TRBJ1-6, with D hard to call. Germline lookup yields CDR1 SGHTA and CDR2 FQGNSA. The V end was cut by 2 bases, the J end by 0 bases, with 8 bases between. This CDR3 comprises 16 residues. CDR3 residues: CASSLTWSSYNSPLHF. In DNA form, the CDR3 reads TGTGCCAGCAGCTTAACGTGGAGCTCCTATAATTCACCCCTCCACTTT.

This clone was found once. The chain is built from TRBV10-3 and TRBJ1-6; D gene uncertain. V was cut by 5 bases and J by 7 bases, with 12 bases left in between. Germline V CDR1 and CDR2: ENHRY, SYGVKD. The CDR3 sequence is 14 residues long. CDR3 DNA sequence: TGTGCCATCAGTCCTAGTCTCGGGAATTCACCCCTCCACTTT. Its translation is CAISPSLGNSPLHF.

The chain has TRBV6-5 and TRBJ2-2, with D perhaps matching TRBD1 (6 bases). CDR3 length equals 15 residues. Germline assignment: CDR1 MNHEY and CDR2 SVGAGI. Between the trimmed V and J ends, which lost 5 bases and 1 base, there was a span of 11 bases. In DNA form, the CDR3 reads TGTGCCAGCAGTCACGGACAGCTGAACACCGGGGAGCTGTTTTTT. This codes for CASSHGQLNTGELFF.

The V call is TRBV6-5, the J call TRBJ2-2, with a possible D match to TRBD2 (6 bases). Trimming shortened V by 4 bases and J by 5 bases, and 11 bases separated the two germline ends. The CDR3 loop spans 14 amino acids. The V gene's germline CDR1 is MNHEY and CDR2 SVGAGI. The CDR3 coding sequence is TGTGCCAGCAGTTCACCGGGACTTACCGGGGAGCTGTTTTTT. Translation: CASSSPGLTGELFF.

The chain recombines TRBV7-3 with TRBJ1-2, with unresolved D. CDR3 length equals 14 residues. Trimming left V 5 bases short and J 4 bases short, with 14 bases between. Per germline, CDR1 SGHTA and CDR2 FQGTGA. The CDR3 DNA sequence: TGTGCCAGCAGCCCCTCGGAGGGATTCTATGGCTACACCTTC. Protein: CASSPSEGFYGYTF.

V gene TRBV7-2 combines with J gene TRBJ1-2; TRBD1 might be the D (6 bases). Germline V gene data show CDR1 as SGHTA and CDR2 as FQGNSA. The CDR3 is 14 residues long. The V end lost 5 bases, the J end lost 4 bases, and 14 bases lay between the germline ends. The CDR3 bases are TGTGCCAGCAGCGCCCAACAGGGAGCCTATGGCTACACCTTC. It is translated as CASSAQQGAYGYTF. The entire variable domain, with the rest obtained from reference TRBV7-2 and TRBJ1-2, is as follows: GAGVSQSPSNKVTEKGKDVELRCDPISGHTALYWYRQSLGQGLEFLIYFQGNSAPDKSGLPSDRFSAERTGGSVSTLTIQRTQQEDSAVYLCASSAQQGAYGYTFGSGTRLTVV.

This chain connects TRBV11-2 to TRBJ2-7; TRBD1 matches 9 bases. CDR3 length: 16 amino acids. Germline V CDR1 and CDR2: SGHAT, FQNNGV. J lost 3 bases, V lost 5 bases, and 11 bases had no gene match. Written as DNA, the CDR3 is TGTGCCAGCAGCCCGGACGGGACAGGGATTAGCTACGAGCAGTACTTC. This translates into CASSPDGTGISYEQYF.

This clone has just one count. V gene TRBV3-1 (or the pseudogene TRBV3-2) combines with J gene TRBJ1-2; 9 bases are a match to TRBD1. The CDR3 consists of 15 residues. Germline V gives CDR1 LGHDT, CDR2 YNNKEL (reference sequence). V lost 4 bases to trimming and J lost 4 bases; unmatched junction nucleotides: 7. The CDR3: CASSRSDRGTYGYTF. The DNA for the CDR3 is TGTGCCAGCAGCCGCTCGGACAGGGGCACCTATGGCTACACCTTC.

The chain employs TRBV15 and TRBJ1-2; possible D gene TRBD1, 6 bases. V was shortened by 5 bases and J by 4 bases, with 17 bases between the two germline ends. CDR1 is LNHNV, CDR2 YYDKDF, per germline (reference sequence). This CDR3 is 15 amino acids long. CDR3 bases: TGTGCCACCAGCGCCCTGACAGGTGGAGTCTATGGCTACACCTTC. Translated, it gives CATSALTGGVYGYTF.

The V and J genes are TRBV6-1 and TRBJ2-1; D remains ambiguous. Trimming pared 3 bases from V and 4 bases from J, leaving 7 bases between. This CDR3 has 13 amino acids. Germline V CDR1 and CDR2: MNHNS, SASEGT. CDR3 protein: CASSDDTYNEQFF. CDR3 sequence (DNA): TGTGCCAGCAGTGATGACACTTACAATGAGCAGTTCTTC.

This chain uses TRBV6-1 with TRBJ1-1, with D tentatively TRBD1 (5 bases). The germline gives CDR1 MNHNS, CDR2 SASEGT. The CDR3 is made up of 13 amino acids. Trimming removed 2 bases from V and 7 bases from J, with 11 bases in between. The chain's CDR3 is CASSESRVREAFF. As DNA, the CDR3 is TGTGCCAGCAGTGAATCCAGGGTACGTGAAGCTTTCTTT.